A selection of T cell receptor beta chains follows, all from one sample in a study of blood T cells in healthy people across ages. Via MiXCR, TCRdb re-called the 5' RACE reads, giving one row per CDR3 protein. The repertoire holds about 620,000 distinct CDR3 sequences, with approximately 52% as singletons. Sequenced material: blood. The receptors originated from a woman of 80 years or more in good health. Each CDR3 is given with its conserved first and last residue. The order of the fields is V gene, J gene, CDR3 protein.

V: TRBV7-2
J: TRBJ2-1
CDR3: CASSLGSGSYYNEQFF

V: TRBV30
J: TRBJ1-6
CDR3: CAWSVQGSPLHF

V: TRBV6-6
J: NA
CDR3: CASSRTSGRRKETQYF

V: TRBV7-2
J: TRBJ2-7
CDR3: CASRARTGTGEQYF

V: TRBV4-3
J: TRBJ2-3
CDR3: CASSQEGQKGQYF

V: TRBV29-1
J: TRBJ1-1
CDR3: CSSDVTSNTEAFF

V: TRBV15
J: TRBJ2-5
CDR3: CATSRDRGVGETQYF

V: TRBV27
J: TRBJ2-3
CDR3: CASSSPGASGTDTQYF

V: TRBV6-5
J: TRBJ1-6
CDR3: CASSRGIYNSPLHF

V: TRBV6-2/TRBV6-3
J: TRBJ2-1
CDR3: CASSYSLAGGPRNEQFF

V: TRBV30
J: TRBJ2-7
CDR3: CAWSVQGTSGEQYF

V: TRBV6-2/TRBV6-3
J: TRBJ2-7
CDR3: CASSPGQRTAYEQYF

V: TRBV24-1
J: TRBJ2-2
CDR3: CATYPFVGTNTGELFF

V: TRBV15
J: NA
CDR3: CATSRWGGAGSRETQYF

V: TRBV29-1
J: TRBJ2-5
CDR3: CSVDPGGVQETQYF

V: TRBV5-1
J: TRBJ2-3
CDR3: CASSGWSTDTQYF